The 24 T cell receptor beta chains below were found in one sample sequenced in a study of blood T cell repertoires in COVID-19. Sequencing used immunoSEQ multiplex PCR; TCRdb keeps in-frame clones, though not all of them. The table includes about 200,000 clones, around 87% detected once. The sequenced material came from peripheral blood. The receptors originated from a man aged 55 to 70 with acute or convalescent COVID-19.

J is TRBJ1-3 and V is TRBV30; weak D call: TRBD1 (5 bases). The V end was cut by 4 bases, the J end by 5 bases, with 21 bases between. The CDR3 is 16 residues long. The germline CDR1 and CDR2 sequences are GTSNPN and SVGIG (reference sequence). This chain's CDR3 is CAWNERGTGRRNTIYF. The CDR3 DNA is TGTGCCTGGAACGAACGGGGGACCGGGCGTAGAAACACCATATATTTT. Full variable domain (outside the CDR3, taken from reference TRBV30 and TRBJ1-3): SQTIHQWPATLVQPVGSPLSLECTVEGTSNPNLYWYRQAAGRGLQLLFYSVGIGQISSEVPQNLSASRPQDRQFILSSKKLLLSDSGFYLCAWNERGTGRRNTIYFGEGSWLTVV.

The chain has TRBV2 and TRBJ2-1, with 8 nucleotides matching TRBD2. V lost 6 bases to trimming and J lost 5 bases; unmatched junction nucleotides: 6. Germline lookup yields CDR1 SNHLY and CDR2 FYNNEI. The CDR3 length is 14 residues. The CDR3 sequence is CASRPGLENNEQFF. The CDR3 coding sequence is TGTGCCAGCAGGCCGGGACTAGAGAACAATGAGCAGTTCTTC.

This clone was seen just once. The chain has TRBV5-1 and TRBJ1-2; 10 bases are shared with TRBD1. V shed 0 bases, J shed 4 bases, and the junction held 3 bases outside the gene matches. CDR1 is SGHRS and CDR2 is YFSETQ in the germline V gene. This CDR3 is 15 amino acids long. Here the CDR3 reads CASSLGQGATYGYTF. CDR3 nucleotide sequence: TGCGCCAGCAGCTTGGGACAGGGGGCTACCTATGGCTACACCTTC.

This chain links TRBV6-4 with TRBJ2-1; tentative D call: TRBD2 (6 bases). This CDR3 spans 15 amino acids. Trimming took 6 bases from V and 5 from J, leaving 17 bases between them. Germline assignment: CDR1 MRHNA and CDR2 SNTAGT. CDR3 sequence reads: CASSGGSSAHNEQFF. The DNA for the CDR3 is TGTGCCAGCAGCGGAGGGTCTAGCGCCCACAATGAGCAGTTCTTC.

This chain uses TRBV15 with TRBJ2-5; D unresolved. Germline CDR1 reads LNHNV; CDR2 reads YYDKDF (reference sequence). The CDR3 runs 15 residues. Trimming shortened V by 0 bases and J by 1 base, and 9 bases separated the two germline ends. The CDR3 reads CATSRDLAGQETQYF. The CDR3, as DNA: TGTGCCACCAGCAGAGATTTGGCAGGCCAAGAGACCCAGTACTTC.

The chain combines TRBV9 with TRBJ2-1, with D possibly TRBD1 on 6 matching bases. Looked up from germline, CDR1 is SGDLS and CDR2 is YYNGEE. V was clipped by 0 bases and J by 7 bases, with 11 bases between them. CDR3 size: 14 residues. CDR3 loop: CASSVEGGRNEQFF. CDR3 DNA: TGTGCCAGCAGCGTAGAAGGGGGTCGGAATGAGCAGTTCTTC.

The CDR3 region has the DNA TGTGCCAGCAGCTCCACCTCGGGACAGAGCTCCTACGAGCAGTACTTC. It is translated as CASSSTSGQSSYEQYF. V and J are TRBV7-9 and TRBJ2-7; TRBD1 matches at 7 bases. Germline CDR1 SEHNR, CDR2 FQNEAQ (reference sequence). With V trimmed by 4 bases and J by 0 bases, 9 bases remained unmatched. The CDR3 contains 16 residues.

This chain joins TRBV15 and TRBJ2-3; TRBD2 aligns across 9 bases. Germline V lookup: CDR1 LNHNV, CDR2 YYDKDF (reference sequence). The CDR3 is 16 residues long. V gave up 2 bases and J gave up 6 bases; unmatched junction bases: 9. CDR3 sequence: CATSRPSGGRVDTQYF. The CDR3 DNA reads TGTGCCACCAGCAGACCAAGCGGGGGGCGCGTGGATACGCAGTATTTT.

This chain connects TRBV18 to TRBJ2-7; 7 nucleotides align to TRBD2. With V trimmed by 4 bases and J by 5 bases, 11 bases remained unmatched. The germline CDR1 and CDR2 sequences are KGHSH and LQKENI. This CDR3 has 15 amino acids. The CDR3 region is CASSQLGRGGDEQYF. As DNA, the CDR3 is TGTGCCAGCTCACAGTTGGGAAGGGGAGGGGACGAGCAGTACTTC.

This chain connects TRBV30 to TRBJ1-1, with a weak D call TRBD1 (5 bases). Trimming removed 7 bases at V and 4 bases at J, with 19 bases between. This CDR3 region has 14 residues. Germline loops: CDR1 GTSNPN, CDR2 SVGIG (reference sequence). CDR3 residues: CAYSSGDWVTEAFF. In DNA, the CDR3 is TGTGCCTACTCGTCTGGGGACTGGGTCACTGAAGCTTTCTTT.

The V and J genes are TRBV29-1 and TRBJ2-5; D possibly corresponds to TRBD2 (5 bases). CDR3 length: 12 residues. The germline V gene encodes CDR1 SQVTM and CDR2 ANQGSEA. The V end lost 5 bases, the J end lost 4 bases, and 11 bases lay between the germline ends. The CDR3 reads CSVLGRGETQYF. The CDR3 DNA reads TGCAGCGTTCTAGGACGGGGAGAGACCCAGTACTTC.

This clone was observed a few times. The chain employs TRBV7-2 and TRBJ1-6, with unresolved D. Per the germline V gene, CDR1 is SGHTA and CDR2 is FQGNSA. This CDR3 has 11 residues. The V end lost 1 base, the J end lost 14 bases, and 6 bases lay between the germline ends. CDR3 sequence (DNA): TGTGCCAGCAGCTTAGGAGGGACCCTCCACTTT. Translating gives CASSLGGTLHF.

CDR3 loop: CASKGENRVSPLHF. The CDR3 nucleotides are TGTGCCAGTAAGGGGGAAAACAGGGTTTCACCCCTCCACTTT. J is TRBJ1-6 and V is TRBV19; a weak D match, TRBD1 (6 bases). In germline, CDR1 is LNHDA, CDR2 SQIVND (reference sequence). CDR3 length: 14 residues. With 7 bases removed from V and 9 bases from J, the gap between germline ends came to 16 bases.

This chain links TRBV15 with TRBJ1-2; 7 nucleotides match TRBD1. Germline V gene data show CDR1 as LNHNV and CDR2 as YYDKDF (reference sequence). The CDR3 runs 16 residues. V gave up 5 bases and J gave up 3 bases; unmatched junction bases: 12. The CDR3 DNA reads TGTGCCACCAGCGTACGAACGGGACAGCCGCACTATGGCTACACCTTC. This sequence encodes CATSVRTGQPHYGYTF.

The rearrangement uses TRBV6-5 and TRBJ2-7, with unresolved D. V gave up 8 bases and J gave up 4 bases, with 15 bases separating them. This CDR3 has 13 amino acids. CDR1 MNHEY and CDR2 SVGAGI come from the germline V gene. CDR3 residues: CASGLGSPYEQYF. The CDR3 bases are TGTGCCAGCGGTCTAGGCAGTCCATACGAGCAGTACTTC.

The V gene is TRBV5-8, the J gene TRBJ1-1; TRBD1 agrees at 7 bases. The CDR3 runs 16 residues. Per the germline V gene, CDR1 is SGHTS and CDR2 is YDEGEE. V trimming: 3 bases; J trimming: 0 bases; junction bases outside the gene matches: 8. CDR3 region: CASSWGTAHMNTEAFF. The DNA of the CDR3 is TGTGCCAGCAGCTGGGGGACAGCCCATATGAACACTGAAGCTTTCTTT. Together with reference TRBV5-8 and TRBJ1-1, the CDR3 gives the full variable domain: EAGVTQSPTHLIKTRGQQATLRCSPISGHTSVYWYQQALGLGLQFLLWYDEGEERNRGNFPPRFSGRQFPNYSSELNVNALELEDSALYLCASSWGTAHMNTEAFFGQGTRLTVV.

The chain combines TRBV6-5 with TRBJ2-1; 7 bases fit TRBD1. CDR1 is MNHEY and CDR2 is SVGAGI in the germline V gene. The CDR3 has 11 amino acids. The J segment lost 7 bases and the V segment lost 6 bases, leaving 0 bases of the junction unmatched. CDR3 region: CASRQGNEQFF. In nucleotides, the CDR3 is TGTGCCAGCAGACAGGGGAATGAGCAGTTCTTC.

The chain is built from TRBV4-2 and TRBJ1-2, with 9 bases lining up with TRBD1. The CDR3 covers 12 residues. The V segment lost 2 bases and the J segment 10 bases; nucleotides outside the gene matches: 2. Germline V gene sequence: CDR1 LGHNA, CDR2 YNFKEQ. CDR3 bases: TGTGCCAGCAGCCAAAGGACAGGGGACTACACCTTC. It is translated as CASSQRTGDYTF.

V usage is TRBV7-3 and J usage is TRBJ2-3, with D possibly being TRBD2 (5 bases). The CDR3 runs 16 residues. The V end lost 3 bases, the J end lost 0 bases, and 13 bases lay between the germline ends. Germline V lookup: CDR1 SGHTA, CDR2 FQGTGA. CDR3 in DNA: TGTGCCAGCAGCTTCGGAGGACCACCTAGCACAGATACGCAGTATTTT. This codes for CASSFGGPPSTDTQYF.

The rearrangement links TRBV19 to TRBJ2-7; D uncertain. V was pared by 4 bases and J by 0 bases, with 7 bases between. The germline V gene encodes CDR1 LNHDA and CDR2 SQIVND (reference sequence). The CDR3 covers 13 residues. The CDR3 spells CASSRAPSYEQYF. The CDR3 bases are TGTGCCAGTAGTAGGGCACCCTCCTACGAGCAGTACTTC.

V usage is TRBV7-2 and J usage is TRBJ2-1; D perhaps matches TRBD2 (7 bases). This CDR3 is 17 amino acids long. V lost 0 bases and J lost 0, with 12 bases in between. CDR1 is SGHTA, CDR2 FQGNSA, per germline. CDR3 region: CASSLAGGPRSYNEQFF. The CDR3 DNA sequence: TGTGCCAGCAGCTTAGCCGGGGGGCCCCGCTCCTACAATGAGCAGTTCTTC.

The chain uses TRBV7-8 and TRBJ2-2; the match to TRBD1 covers 10 bases. Germline assignment: CDR1 SGHVS and CDR2 FQNEAQ. V was pared by 1 base and J by 7 bases, with 9 bases of the junction left unmatched. The CDR3 is made up of 17 amino acids. In nucleotides, the CDR3 is TGTGCCAGCAGCTTAGTGTCTTCGGGACAGGGGATCGGGGAGCTGTTTTTT. Translating it yields CASSLVSSGQGIGELFF.

The V call is TRBV24-1, the J call TRBJ1-1; 7 positions agree with TRBD1. V shed 3 bases and J 5 bases; nucleotides not matched to a gene: 5. Per the germline V gene, CDR1 is KGHDR and CDR2 is SFDVKD. CDR3 length: 14 amino acids. CDR3 sequence reads: CATSDGTDRTEAFF. The CDR3 coding sequence is TGTGCCACCAGTGATGGGACAGACCGAACTGAAGCTTTCTTT.

In its sample, this clone was seen a few times. The rearrangement joins TRBV28 to TRBJ1-2, with D uncertain. The V end lost 5 bases, the J end lost 4 bases, and 11 bases lay between the germline ends. Per germline, CDR1 MDHEN and CDR2 SYDVKM. CDR3 length: 13 residues. CDR3 DNA: TGTGCCAGCAGTCCGCGGGGTCCCTATGGCTACACCTTC. This codes for CASSPRGPYGYTF.